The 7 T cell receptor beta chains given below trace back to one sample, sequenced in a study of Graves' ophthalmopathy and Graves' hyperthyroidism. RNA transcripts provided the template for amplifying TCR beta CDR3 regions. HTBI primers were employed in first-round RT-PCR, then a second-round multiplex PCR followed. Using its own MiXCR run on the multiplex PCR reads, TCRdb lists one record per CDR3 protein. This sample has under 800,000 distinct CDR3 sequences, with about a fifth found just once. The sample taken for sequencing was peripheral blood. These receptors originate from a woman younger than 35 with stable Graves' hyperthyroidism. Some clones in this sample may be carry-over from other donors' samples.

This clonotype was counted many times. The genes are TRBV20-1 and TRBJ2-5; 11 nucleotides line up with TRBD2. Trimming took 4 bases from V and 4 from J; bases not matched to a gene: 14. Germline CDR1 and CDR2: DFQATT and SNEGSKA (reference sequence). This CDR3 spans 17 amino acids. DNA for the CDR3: TGCAGTGCTACACCCCCTGAGACTAGCGGGGCCGTAGAGACCCAGTACTTC. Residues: CSATPPETSGAVETQYF.

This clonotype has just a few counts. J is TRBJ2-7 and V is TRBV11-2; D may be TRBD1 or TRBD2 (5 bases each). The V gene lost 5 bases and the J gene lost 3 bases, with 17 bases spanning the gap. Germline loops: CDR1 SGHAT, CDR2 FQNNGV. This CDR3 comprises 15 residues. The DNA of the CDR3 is TGTGCCAGCAGCCCACGGGGACCGGCGCTCTACGAGCAGTACTTC. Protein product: CASSPRGPALYEQYF.

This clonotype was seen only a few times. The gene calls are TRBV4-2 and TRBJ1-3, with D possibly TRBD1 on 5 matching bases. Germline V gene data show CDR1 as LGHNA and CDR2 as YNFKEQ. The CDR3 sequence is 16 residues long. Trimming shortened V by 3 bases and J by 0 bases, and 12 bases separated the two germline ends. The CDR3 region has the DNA TGTGCCAGCAGCCAGTTCACCGGGACCTCTGGAAACACCATATATTTT. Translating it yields CASSQFTGTSGNTIYF.

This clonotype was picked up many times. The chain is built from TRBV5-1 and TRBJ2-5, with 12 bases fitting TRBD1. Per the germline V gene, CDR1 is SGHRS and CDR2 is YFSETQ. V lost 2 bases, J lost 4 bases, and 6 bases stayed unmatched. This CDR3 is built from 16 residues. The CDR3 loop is CASSFGGTGGLETQYF. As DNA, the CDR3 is TGCGCCAGCAGCTTTGGCGGGACAGGGGGCCTAGAGACCCAGTACTTC.

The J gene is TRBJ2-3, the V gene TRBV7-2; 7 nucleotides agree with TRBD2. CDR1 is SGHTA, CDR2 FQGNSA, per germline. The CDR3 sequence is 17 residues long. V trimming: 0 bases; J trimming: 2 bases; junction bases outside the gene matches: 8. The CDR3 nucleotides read TGTGCCAGCAGCTTAGCGTCATCGGGGGGTTTCACAGATACGCAGTATTTT. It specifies CASSLASSGGFTDTQYF.

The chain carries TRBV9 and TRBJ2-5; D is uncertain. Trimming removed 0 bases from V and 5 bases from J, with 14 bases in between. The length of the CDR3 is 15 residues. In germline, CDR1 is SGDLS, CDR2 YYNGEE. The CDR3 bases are TGTGCCAGCAGCGTAGCGGGCTCCTTGGGGGAGACCCAGTACTTC. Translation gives CASSVAGSLGETQYF. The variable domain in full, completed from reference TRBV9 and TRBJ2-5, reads DSGVTQTPKHLITATGQRVTLRCSPRSGDLSVYWYQQSLDQGLQFLIQYYNGEERAKGNILERFSAQQFPDLHSELNLSSLELGDSALYFCASSVAGSLGETQYFGPGTRLLVL.

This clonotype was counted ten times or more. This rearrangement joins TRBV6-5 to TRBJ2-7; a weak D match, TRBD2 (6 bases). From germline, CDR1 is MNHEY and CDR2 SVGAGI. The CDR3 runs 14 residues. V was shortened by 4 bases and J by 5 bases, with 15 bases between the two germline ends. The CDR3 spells CASSSRTIVDEQYF. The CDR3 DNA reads TGTGCCAGCAGTTCCCGGACTATCGTGGACGAGCAGTACTTC.